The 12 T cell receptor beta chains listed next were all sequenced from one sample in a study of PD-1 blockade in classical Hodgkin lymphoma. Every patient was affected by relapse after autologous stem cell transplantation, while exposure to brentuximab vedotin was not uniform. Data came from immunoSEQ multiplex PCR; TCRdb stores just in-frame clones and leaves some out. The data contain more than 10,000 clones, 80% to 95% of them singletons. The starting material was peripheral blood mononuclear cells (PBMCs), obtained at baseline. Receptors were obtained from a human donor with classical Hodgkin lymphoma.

CDR3 in amino acids: CASSLEAEGYTF. Here the CDR3 DNA reads TGTGCCAGCAGCTTAGAGGCGGAGGGCTACACCTTC. The rearrangement uses TRBV7-9 and TRBJ1-2; D remains ambiguous. V was clipped by 1 base and J by 8 bases, with 8 bases between them. Germline CDR1 SEHNR, CDR2 FQNEAQ (reference sequence). This CDR3 has 12 residues.

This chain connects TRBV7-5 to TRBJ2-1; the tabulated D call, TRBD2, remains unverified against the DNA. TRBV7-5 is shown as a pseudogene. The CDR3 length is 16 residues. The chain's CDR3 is CVRSSPRLAAPNEQFF. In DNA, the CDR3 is TGTGTCAGAAGCTCCCCTCGACTAGCGGCCCCAAATGAGCAGTTCTTC.

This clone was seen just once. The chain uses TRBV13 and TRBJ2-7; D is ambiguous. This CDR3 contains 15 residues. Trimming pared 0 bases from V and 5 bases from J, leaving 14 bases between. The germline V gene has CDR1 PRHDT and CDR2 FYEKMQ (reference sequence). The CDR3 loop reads CASSLGTVRYHEQYF. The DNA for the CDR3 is TGTGCCAGCAGCTTAGGAACGGTCCGCTACCACGAGCAGTACTTC.

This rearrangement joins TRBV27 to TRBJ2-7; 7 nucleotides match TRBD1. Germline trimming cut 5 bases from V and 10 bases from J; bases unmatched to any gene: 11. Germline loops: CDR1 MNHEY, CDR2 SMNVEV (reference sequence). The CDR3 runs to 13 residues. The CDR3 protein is CASSPDRVLDQYF. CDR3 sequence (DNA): TGTGCCAGCAGTCCCGACAGGGTTCTCGACCAGTACTTC.

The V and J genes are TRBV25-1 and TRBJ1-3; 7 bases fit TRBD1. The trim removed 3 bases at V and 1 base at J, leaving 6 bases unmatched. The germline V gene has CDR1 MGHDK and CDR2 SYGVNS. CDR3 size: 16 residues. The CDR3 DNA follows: TGTGCCAGCAGTGAGCTGACCAGGGGGTCTGGAAACACCATATATTTT. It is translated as CASSELTRGSGNTIYF.

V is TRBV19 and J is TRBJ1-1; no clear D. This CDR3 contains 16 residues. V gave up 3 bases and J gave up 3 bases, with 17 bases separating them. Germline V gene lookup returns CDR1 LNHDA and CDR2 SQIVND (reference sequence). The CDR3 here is CASSIPGLSIDTEAFF. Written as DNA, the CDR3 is TGTGCCAGTAGTATTCCTGGTCTCTCCATTGACACTGAAGCTTTCTTT.

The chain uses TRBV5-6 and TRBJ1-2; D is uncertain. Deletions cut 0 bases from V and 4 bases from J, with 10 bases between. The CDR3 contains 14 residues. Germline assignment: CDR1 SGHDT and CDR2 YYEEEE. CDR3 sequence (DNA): TGTGCCAGCAGCTTGGCCTTCGGGAGCTATGGCTACACCTTC. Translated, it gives CASSLAFGSYGYTF. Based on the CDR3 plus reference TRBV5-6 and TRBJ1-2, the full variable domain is DAGVTQSPTHLIKTRGQQVTLRCSPKSGHDTVSWYQQALGQGPQFIFQYYEEEERQRGNFPDRFSGHQFPNYSSELNVNALLLGDSALYLCASSLAFGSYGYTFGSGTRLTVV.

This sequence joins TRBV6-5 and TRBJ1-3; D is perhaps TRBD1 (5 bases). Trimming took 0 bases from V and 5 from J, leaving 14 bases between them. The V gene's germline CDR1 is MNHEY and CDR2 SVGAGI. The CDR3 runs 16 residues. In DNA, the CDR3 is TGTGCCAGCAGTTACTCGGGGGGGACGCCGCGAAACACCATATATTTT. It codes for CASSYSGGTPRNTIYF.

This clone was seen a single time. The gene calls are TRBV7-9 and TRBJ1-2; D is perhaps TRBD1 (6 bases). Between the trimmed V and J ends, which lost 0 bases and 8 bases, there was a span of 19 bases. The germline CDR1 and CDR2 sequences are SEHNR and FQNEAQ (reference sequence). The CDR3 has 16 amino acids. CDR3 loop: CASSLAPAGAGYGYTF. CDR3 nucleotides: TGTGCCAGCAGCTTAGCGCCGGCAGGGGCAGGGTACGGCTACACCTTC. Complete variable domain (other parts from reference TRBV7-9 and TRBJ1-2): DTGVSQNPRHKITKRGQNVTFRCDPISEHNRLYWYRQTLGQGPEFLTYFQNEAQLEKSRLLSDRFSAERPKGSFSTLEIQRTEQGDSAMYLCASSLAPAGAGYGYTFGSGTRLTVV.

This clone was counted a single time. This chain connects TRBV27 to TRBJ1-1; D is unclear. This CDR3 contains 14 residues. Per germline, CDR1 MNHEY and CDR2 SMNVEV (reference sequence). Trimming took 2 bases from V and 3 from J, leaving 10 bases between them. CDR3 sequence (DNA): TGTGCCAGCAGTTTACATGGGGTGCACACTGAAGCTTTCTTT. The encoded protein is CASSLHGVHTEAFF.

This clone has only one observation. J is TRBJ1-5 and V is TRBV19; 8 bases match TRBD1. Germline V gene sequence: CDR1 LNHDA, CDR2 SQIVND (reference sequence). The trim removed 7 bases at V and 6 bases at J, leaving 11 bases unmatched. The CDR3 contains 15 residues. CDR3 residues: CASTPTGGFTQPQHF. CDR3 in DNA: TGTGCCAGTACCCCTACAGGGGGATTCACTCAGCCCCAGCATTTT.

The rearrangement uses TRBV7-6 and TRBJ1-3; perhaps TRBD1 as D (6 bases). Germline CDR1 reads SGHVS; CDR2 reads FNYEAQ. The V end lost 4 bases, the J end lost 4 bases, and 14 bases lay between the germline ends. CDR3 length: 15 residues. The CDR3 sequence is CASSSRRTAGNTIYF. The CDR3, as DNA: TGTGCCAGCAGCTCCCGCCGGACAGCAGGAAACACCATATATTTT.